Following are 3 T cell receptor beta chains from one sample sequenced in a study of Graves' ophthalmopathy and Graves' hyperthyroidism (dated by TCRdb to the late 2010s). The data were produced on an Illumina HiSeq 2000. For repertoire sequencing, TCR beta CDR3 regions were amplified from RNA transcripts. A first-round RT-PCR used HTBI primers with the Qiagen OneStep RT-PCR kit, followed by a second-round multiplex PCR, size selection and purification. TCRdb trimmed public reads at Q25 via fastp, called clones via MiXCR and kept in-frame beta chains. For every CDR3 protein sequence, its rows merge into one entry that carries the most common genes and DNA. This sample has about 400,000 distinct CDR3 sequences in its table, and less than 20% of those were observed once. Approximately 7% of the sample is held by the ten biggest clonotypes. Sequenced input: peripheral blood. Source of these receptors: a woman aged 18 to 35 with stable Graves' hyperthyroidism. Donor details come from another sample of the same person, matched by shared clones.

This clonotype was seen once. V usage is TRBV19 and J usage is TRBJ2-3; TRBD2 matches at 9 bases. Germline CDR1 LNHDA, CDR2 SQIVND (reference sequence). The CDR3 extends over 15 amino acids. The ends lost 5 bases at V and 2 bases at J; junction bases unmatched: 5. The CDR3 DNA reads TGTGCCAGTAGTCTAGCGGGGACCTACACAGATACGCAGTATTTT. This sequence encodes CASSLAGTYTDTQYF.

The chain links TRBV4-1 to TRBJ2-5; TRBD2 is a possible D gene (6 bases). Germline values: CDR1 MGHRA, CDR2 YSYEKL. Trimming removed 0 bases from V and 2 bases from J, with 10 bases in between. The CDR3 covers 15 residues. DNA of the CDR3: TGCGCCAGCAGCCAAGATAGTGGGGGGCAAGAGACCCAGTACTTC. Its protein is CASSQDSGGQETQYF.

This clonotype was counted at least ten times. This chain connects TRBV19 to TRBJ1-2; D gene unclear. Trimming removed 5 bases from V and 8 bases from J, with 18 bases in between. Germline lookup yields CDR1 LNHDA and CDR2 SQIVND (reference sequence). The CDR3 runs 14 residues. CDR3 nucleotide sequence: TGTGCCAGTAGTTGGGCCGAAGGGTCCCGAGGCTACACCTTC. Protein sequence: CASSWAEGSRGYTF.